The rows below give T cell receptor beta chains drawn from one sample of a study of blood T cell repertoires in COVID-19. The data were produced by immunoSEQ multiplex PCR, yet TCRdb's version contains in-frame clones alone and is incomplete. The sample shows some 15,000 clones, roughly nine tenths of them seen only once. The sample taken for sequencing was peripheral blood. The source is a human donor in a cohort sampled during active COVID-19. CDR3s include the opening cysteine and the closing phenylalanine or tryptophan. The order of the fields is V gene, D gene, clone size, J gene, CDR3 protein, CDR3 DNA. D genes are given only for firm matches. Clone size is given for some rows only: seen once, a few or many times, or a class if the clone is expanded.

TRBV7-9,NA,few,TRBJ2-1,CASSPLHEQFF,TGTGCCAGCAGCCCTCTCCATGAGCAGTTCTTC
TRBV14,TRBD1,few,TRBJ1-4,CASSHRTGGKATNEKLFF,TGTGCCAGCAGCCACCGCACAGGGGGCAAAGCAACTAATGAAAAACTGTTTTTT
TRBV7-2,TRBD2,NA,TRBJ2-5,CASSSGGGTQETQYF,TGTGCCAGCAGTTCCGGGGGGGGCACCCAAGAGACCCAGTACTTC
TRBV5-6,NA,NA,TRBJ1-1,CASSPGRDEAFF,TGTGCCAGCAGCCCGGGGAGAGATGAAGCTTTCTTT
TRBV7-9,NA,once,TRBJ1-1,CASSLAMGREAFF,TGTGCCAGCAGCTTAGCGATGGGCAGAGAAGCTTTCTTT
TRBV2,TRBD1,NA,TRBJ1-6,CASTTRGTVSIHF,TGTGCCAGCACCACAAGGGGGACAGTTTCTATCCACTTT
TRBV19,NA,NA,TRBJ2-1,CASSMDRDYNEQFF,TGTGCCAGTAGTATGGACAGAGACTACAATGAGCAGTTCTTC
TRBV19,NA,NA,TRBJ1-5,CASSQYANQPQHF,TGTGCCAGTAGTCAGTATGCCAATCAGCCCCAGCATTTT
TRBV9,TRBD2,NA,TRBJ2-1,CASSVVTSGVHEQFF,TGTGCCAGCAGCGTAGTGACTAGCGGGGTACATGAGCAGTTCTTC
TRBV7-2,NA,NA,TRBJ2-7,CASSPGGSSYEQYF,TGTGCCAGCAGCCCTGGCGGAAGCTCCTACGAGCAGTACTTC
TRBV6-5,TRBD2,few,TRBJ2-1,CASGMTSKDEQFF,TGTGCCAGCGGTATGACTAGCAAGGATGAGCAGTTCTTC
TRBV12-5,TRBD2,NA,TRBJ2-1,CASGPQRGGFNEQFF,TGTGCTAGTGGTCCTCAGCGGGGGGGCTTTAATGAGCAGTTCTTC
TRBV7-9,NA,few,TRBJ1-5,CASSFGGFNQPQHF,TGTGCCAGCAGCTTCGGAGGCTTCAATCAGCCCCAGCATTTT
TRBV20-1,NA,NA,TRBJ2-1,CSASRTAYRSSYNEQFF,TGCAGTGCTAGTCGGACAGCATACCGGAGCTCCTACAATGAGCAGTTCTTC
TRBV19,NA,NA,TRBJ1-1,CASSQDRSRGAFF,TGTGCCAGTAGTCAGGACCGATCTCGGGGGGCTTTCTTT
TRBV19,TRBD1,once,TRBJ2-7,CASRGQSRHEQYF,TGTGCCAGTAGGGGACAGTCCCGACACGAGCAGTACTTC
TRBV18,TRBD1,NA,TRBJ1-2,CASSVTGIGDPYGYTF,TGTGCCAGCTCAGTGACAGGGATTGGGGACCCCTATGGCTACACCTTC
TRBV2,TRBD2,NA,TRBJ2-4,CASSPGGGRDIQYF,TGTGCCAGCAGTCCAGGCGGGGGGAGGGACATTCAGTACTTC
TRBV10-3,TRBD1,NA,TRBJ2-7,CAIRPTGSAYEQYF,TGTGCCATCAGACCGACAGGGAGCGCCTACGAGCAGTACTTC
TRBV5-6,TRBD2,NA,TRBJ2-1,CASSLDATSGYYNEQFF,TGTGCCAGCAGCTTGGATGCCACTAGCGGTTACTACAATGAGCAGTTCTTC
TRBV7-9,NA,NA,TRBJ2-2,CASSLGPGELFF,TGTGCCAGCAGTTTGGGCCCCGGGGAGCTGTTTTTT
TRBV6-5,NA,NA,TRBJ2-5,CASRAGLNEETQYF,TGTGCCAGCAGGGCGGGCCTCAACGAAGAGACCCAGTACTTC
TRBV7-9,NA,NA,TRBJ1-4,CASSLSGRGGKLFF,TGTGCCAGCAGCTTATCGGGCAGAGGAGGAAAACTGTTTTTT
TRBV7-9,TRBD2,NA,TRBJ2-1,CASSFVGGGVDYNEQFF,TGTGCCAGCAGCTTTGTGGGCGGGGGGGTAGACTACAATGAGCAGTTCTTC
TRBV29-1,NA,NA,TRBJ2-2,CSVDSPANTGELFF,TGCAGCGTTGACAGTCCAGCGAACACCGGGGAGCTGTTTTTT
TRBV7-9,NA,NA,TRBJ2-5,CASSLQGDETQYF,TGTGCCAGCAGCCTCCAGGGTGATGAGACCCAGTACTTC
TRBV9,TRBD1,NA,TRBJ1-2,CASSSRDRGRGYTF,TGTGCCAGCAGCTCCCGGGACAGGGGCCGGGGCTACACCTTC
TRBV3-1/TRBV3-2,NA,NA,TRBJ2-1,CASSQLAGTGNEQFF,TGTGCCAGCAGCCAACTAGCCGGTACTGGCAATGAGCAGTTCTTC
TRBV7-9,TRBD1,NA,TRBJ1-1,CASSAGQSNTEAFF,TGTGCCAGCAGCGCGGGACAGTCAAACACTGAAGCTTTCTTT
TRBV19,TRBD2,few,TRBJ2-1,CASSPPPSGGYNEQFF,TGTGCCAGTAGTCCGCCGCCGAGCGGGGGATACAATGAGCAGTTCTTC
TRBV18,NA,NA,TRBJ2-3,CASSPRQGTDTQYF,TGTGCCAGCTCACCACGACAGGGCACAGATACGCAGTATTTT
TRBV2,NA,NA,TRBJ1-5,CASSEGQDQPQHF,TGTGCCAGCAGTGAAGGACAGGATCAGCCCCAGCATTTT
TRBV7-2,TRBD1,NA,TRBJ2-5,CASSLGTVQETQYF,TGTGCCAGCAGCCTGGGGACAGTCCAAGAGACCCAGTACTTC
TRBV9,TRBD1,NA,TRBJ2-5,CASNLGTGEETQYF,TGTGCCAGCAACCTAGGGACAGGGGAAGAGACCCAGTACTTC
TRBV27,NA,few,TRBJ1-1,CASISRVDAIEAFF,TGTGCCAGCATAAGCAGGGTCGATGCCATTGAAGCTTTCTTT
TRBV18,TRBD1,NA,TRBJ1-1,CASSPPDRAGTEAFF,TGTGCCAGCTCACCACCAGACAGGGCGGGGACTGAAGCTTTCTTT
TRBV14,NA,once,TRBJ2-5,CASSQDQRGTQYF,TGTGCCAGCAGCCAAGATCAAAGGGGGACCCAGTACTTC
TRBV7-3,TRBD1,NA,TRBJ1-2,CASSFRDRRDGYTF,TGTGCCAGCAGCTTCCGGGACAGGCGGGACGGCTACACCTTC
TRBV5-5,NA,NA,TRBJ1-1,CASSLGRGRAEAFF,TGTGCCAGCAGCTTGGGACGGGGGAGAGCTGAAGCTTTCTTT
TRBV9,TRBD1,NA,TRBJ1-5,CASSATGGIQPQHF,TGTGCCAGCAGCGCGACAGGGGGCATACAGCCCCAGCATTTT
TRBV19,NA,NA,TRBJ2-1,CASSLQGFNEQFF,TGTGCCAGTAGTTTACAGGGATTCAATGAGCAGTTCTTC
TRBV29-1,TRBD2,NA,TRBJ2-5,CSVDGGSQETQYF,TGCAGCGTTGACGGGGGGAGCCAAGAGACCCAGTACTTC
TRBV27,NA,NA,TRBJ2-3,CASSPRFGSGRTDTQYF,TGTGCCAGCAGTCCCCGTTTTGGGAGCGGGCGCACAGATACGCAGTATTTT
TRBV5-1,TRBD1,NA,TRBJ2-2,CASSLTPDREAGELFF,TGCGCCAGCAGCTTAACCCCGGACAGGGAGGCCGGGGAGCTGTTTTTT
TRBV5-1,NA,few,TRBJ1-4,CASSPGLTNEKLFF,TGCGCCAGCAGCCCAGGGCTAACTAATGAAAAACTGTTTTTT
TRBV10-1,NA,NA,TRBJ1-5,CASRTERRQPQHF,TGCGCCAGCAGAACGGAAAGGCGGCAGCCCCAGCATTTT
TRBV19,TRBD1,NA,TRBJ2-2,CASRSGQGLGTGELFF,TGTGCCAGTAGAAGCGGACAGGGGCTTGGCACCGGGGAGCTGTTTTTT
TRBV27,TRBD1,few,TRBJ1-1,CASSGGTGANMNTEAFF,TGTGCCAGCAGTGGAGGGACAGGGGCAAACATGAACACTGAAGCTTTCTTT
TRBV10-3,TRBD1,NA,TRBJ2-2,CAISTGAGELFF,TGTGCCATCAGTACAGGGGCCGGGGAGCTGTTTTTT
TRBV14,TRBD1,once,TRBJ2-3,CARQGLGLGTDTQYF,TGTGCCAGACAGGGGTTGGGGCTGGGCACAGATACGCAGTATTTT
TRBV28,TRBD2,NA,TRBJ2-7,CASAIAGASYEQYF,TGTGCCAGCGCCATAGCGGGGGCCTCCTACGAGCAGTACTTC
TRBV7-2,NA,NA,TRBJ1-4,CASSFAGGTEKLFF,TGTGCCAGCAGCTTTGCCGGAGGGACTGAAAAACTGTTTTTT
TRBV3-1/TRBV3-2,NA,NA,TRBJ1-6,CASSHNGRNSPLHF,TGTGCCAGCAGCCACAACGGGAGAAATTCACCCCTCCACTTT
TRBV10-1,NA,NA,TRBJ2-2,CASGKGQTGELFF,TGCGCCAGCGGCAAAGGACAGACCGGGGAGCTGTTTTTT